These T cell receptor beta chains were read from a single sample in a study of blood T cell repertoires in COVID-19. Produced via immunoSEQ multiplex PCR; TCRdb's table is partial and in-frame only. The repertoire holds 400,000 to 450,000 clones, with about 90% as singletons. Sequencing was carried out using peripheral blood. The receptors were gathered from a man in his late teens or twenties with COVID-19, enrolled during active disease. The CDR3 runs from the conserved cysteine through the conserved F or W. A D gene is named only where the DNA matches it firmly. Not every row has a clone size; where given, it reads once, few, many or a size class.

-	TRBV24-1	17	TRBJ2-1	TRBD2	TGTGCCACCAGTGTGAGTCCTCGGCGAGCGGGAGGAAATGAGCAGTTCTTC	CATSVSPRRAGGNEQFF
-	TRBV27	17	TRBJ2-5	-	TGTGCCAGCAGCAAAATCTGGGGCAGGGGGGACCAAGAGACCCAGTACTTC	CASSKIWGRGDQETQYF
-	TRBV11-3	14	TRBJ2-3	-	TGTGCCAGCAGCTCCGAGCGGGGCACAGATACGCAGTATTTT	CASSSERGTDTQYF
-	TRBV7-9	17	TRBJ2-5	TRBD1	TGTGCCAGCAGGGGTAACAGGGGGCCCTCGTACCAAGAGACCCAGTACTTC	CASRGNRGPSYQETQYF
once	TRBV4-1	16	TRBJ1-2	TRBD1	TGCGCCAGCAGCCAAGGAACCCACAGGGGACACTATGGCTACACCTTC	CASSQGTHRGHYGYTF
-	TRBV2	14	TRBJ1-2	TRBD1	TGTGCCAGCAGTTCGACAGGGGTGTCAAGTGGCTACACCTTC	CASSSTGVSSGYTF
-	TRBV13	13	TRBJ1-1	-	TGTGCCAGCGGACTAGGGTCGAACACTGAAGCTTTCTTT	CASGLGSNTEAFF
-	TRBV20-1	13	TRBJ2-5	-	TGCAGTGCTAGTCGGTCTTCAGGGGAGACCCAGTACTTC	CSASRSSGETQYF
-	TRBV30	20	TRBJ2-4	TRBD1	TGTGCCTGGAGTGTACGGTGGCCGGGACAGTTTGGAATAGCCAAAAACATTCAGTACTTC	CAWSVRWPGQFGIAKNIQYF
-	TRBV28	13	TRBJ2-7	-	TGTGCCAGCACCAACACACCCACCTACGAGCAGTACTTC	CASTNTPTYEQYF
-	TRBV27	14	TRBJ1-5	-	TGTGCCAGCAGTTTATGGGGCGGCAATCAGCCCCAGCATTTT	CASSLWGGNQPQHF
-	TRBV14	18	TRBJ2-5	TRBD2	TGTGCCAGCAGCCAACGGAACGGGACTAGCGGGATCCAAGAGACCCAGTACTTC	CASSQRNGTSGIQETQYF
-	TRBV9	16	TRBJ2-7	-	TGTGCCAGCAGCGTAGAGGGGGGGCCGTCCGCCTACGAGCAGTACTTC	CASSVEGGPSAYEQYF
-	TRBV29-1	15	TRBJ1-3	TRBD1	TGCAGCGCAACAGACAGGGCGGGAACTGGAAACACCATATATTTT	CSATDRAGTGNTIYF
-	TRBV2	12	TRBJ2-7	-	TGTGCCAGCAGTGACGACAGAGACGAGCAGTACTTC	CASSDDRDEQYF
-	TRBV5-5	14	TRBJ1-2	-	TGTGCCAGCAGCTTGTTGGCAGGGGTAGTAGGCTACACCTTC	CASSLLAGVVGYTF
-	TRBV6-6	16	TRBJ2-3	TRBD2	TGTGCCAGCAGTCGACAAAGCGGGGGGTTCACAGATACGCAGTATTTT	CASSRQSGGFTDTQYF
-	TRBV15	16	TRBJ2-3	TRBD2	TGTGCCACCAGCAGAGAGCTAGCGGGGGGAACAGATACGCAGTATTTT	CATSRELAGGTDTQYF
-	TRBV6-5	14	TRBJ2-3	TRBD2	TGTGCCAGCAGCTTAGCGGGGGGTAGGGATACGCAGTATTTT	CASSLAGGRDTQYF
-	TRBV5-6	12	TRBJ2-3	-	TGTGCCAGCAGCTTGTTAACAGATACGCAGTATTTT	CASSLLTDTQYF
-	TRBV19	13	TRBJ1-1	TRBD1	TGTGCCAGTTCGGACAGGGTGAACACTGAAGCTTTCTTT	CASSDRVNTEAFF
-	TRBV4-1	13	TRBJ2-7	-	TGCGCCAGCAGCCAAGTCGAGTCCTACGAGCAGTACTTC	CASSQVESYEQYF
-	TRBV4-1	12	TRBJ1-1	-	TGCGCCAGCAGAGGCAGGGGAGCTGAAGCTTTCTTT	CASRGRGAEAFF
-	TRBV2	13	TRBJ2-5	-	TGTGCCAGCAGGGCTGGGGAGTTCGAGACCCAGTACTTC	CASRAGEFETQYF
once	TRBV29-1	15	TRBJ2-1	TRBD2	TGCAGCGTCAGGACTAGCGGGAGGATCTACAATGAGCAGTTCTTC	CSVRTSGRIYNEQFF
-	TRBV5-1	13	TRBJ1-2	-	TGCGCCAGCAGCTTGGACGGGTCCTATGGCTACACCTTC	CASSLDGSYGYTF
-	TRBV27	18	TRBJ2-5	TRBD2	TGTGCCAGCAGTGGAATTCCACGGGGGGGGAGACCCCAAGAGACCCAGTACTTC	CASSGIPRGGRPQETQYF
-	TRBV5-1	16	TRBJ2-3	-	TGCGCCAGCAGCTTGGTCGGGACTGATAGCACAGATACGCAGTATTTT	CASSLVGTDSTDTQYF
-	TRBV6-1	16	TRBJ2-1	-	TGTGCCAGCAGAGAACAGGGCGGTAGGTCCTACAATGAGCAGTTCTTC	CASREQGGRSYNEQFF
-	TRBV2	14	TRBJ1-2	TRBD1	TGTGCCAGCAGCATACAGGGGGACCACTATGGCTACACCTTC	CASSIQGDHYGYTF
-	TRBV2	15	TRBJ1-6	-	TGTGCCAGCAGTGGACAGAGCTCCTATAATTCACCCCTCCACTTT	CASSGQSSYNSPLHF
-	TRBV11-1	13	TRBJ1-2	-	TGTGCCAGCAGCTCATGGACAAGCTATGGCTACACCTTC	CASSSWTSYGYTF
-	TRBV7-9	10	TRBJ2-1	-	TGTGCCAGCGGGCGGGTCGTTGAGATCTTC	CASGRVVEIF
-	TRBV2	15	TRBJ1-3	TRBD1	TGTGCCAGCAGAGGGACAGGGATGGTCGGAAACACCATATATTTT	CASRGTGMVGNTIYF
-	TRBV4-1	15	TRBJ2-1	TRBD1	TGCGCCAGCAGCCAAGAGGACAGGAGCTACAATGAGCAGTTCTTC	CASSQEDRSYNEQFF
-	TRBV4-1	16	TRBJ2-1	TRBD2	TGCGCCAGCAGCCAATTAGGCCCTAGCGGATACAATGAGCAGTTCTTC	CASSQLGPSGYNEQFF
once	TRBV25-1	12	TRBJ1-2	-	TGTGCCAGCAGTGTAGGGGACTATGGCTACACCTTC	CASSVGDYGYTF
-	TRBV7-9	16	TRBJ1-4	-	TGTGCCAGCAGCTTAGGTGGAACAGGGCGATTTGAAAAACTGTTTTTT	CASSLGGTGRFEKLFF
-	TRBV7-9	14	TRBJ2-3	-	TGTGCCAGCAGCTTAAGTGCCTCAGGAAGTACGCAGTATTTT	CASSLSASGSTQYF
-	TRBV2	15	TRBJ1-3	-	TGTGCCAGCAGTACCGCAAGGAGCTCTGGAAACACCATATATTTT	CASSTARSSGNTIYF
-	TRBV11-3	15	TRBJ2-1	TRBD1	TGTGCCAGCAGCCCAGGGGGAGAACCTTTGGATGAGCAGTTCTTC	CASSPGGEPLDEQFF
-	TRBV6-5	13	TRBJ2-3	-	TGTGCCAGCGCGGGGGCCGGCACAGATACGCAGTATTTT	CASAGAGTDTQYF
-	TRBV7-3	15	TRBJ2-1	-	TGTGCCAGCAGCTTATCCAAGAGCTCCTACAATGAGCAGTTCTTC	CASSLSKSSYNEQFF
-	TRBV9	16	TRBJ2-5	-	TGTGCCAGCAGCGGTGCCCCAGGACAGCTCCAAGAGACCCAGTACTTC	CASSGAPGQLQETQYF
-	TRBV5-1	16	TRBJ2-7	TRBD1	TGCGCCAGCAGCTTAGGGGGCCTGGGGACAAGCTACGAGCAGTACTTC	CASSLGGLGTSYEQYF
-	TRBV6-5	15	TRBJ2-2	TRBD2	TGTGCCAGCAGTTACACTAGCGGTCCAACCGGGGAGCTGTTTTTT	CASSYTSGPTGELFF
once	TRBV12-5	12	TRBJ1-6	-	TGTGCTAGTAGAACAGTGGGTTCACCCCTCCACTTT	CASRTVGSPLHF